This record looks at one TCR beta chain sequence and its context. Its antigen is undetermined. The data were taken from a study of cytomegalovirus exposure and HLA in healthy donors. General study results and limits: Earlier analysis found most TCR beta V segments productive about 90% or about 30% of the time. A further, later analysis showed that HLA-associated TCR beta chains (compared with equally common others) were more clonally expanded. TCR association rates varied by HLA locus in a later analysis, with DRB1 highest and HLA-C lowest. In all likelihood, a cluster of highly shared sequence variants was a sequencing artifact.

The V segment lost 1 base and the J segment 2 bases; nucleotides outside the gene matches: 6. CDR3 length equals 15 residues. Germline V gene sequence: CDR1 SGHRS, CDR2 YFSETQ. Researchers ran the PCR with 60 Vbeta and 13 Jbeta primers. Assay used: immunoSEQ multiplex PCR; TCRdb lists only in-frame clones, some missing. The sample carries about 150,000 clones, approximately 81% recorded once. The chain combines TRBV5-1 with TRBJ2-7, with TRBD2 matching over 7 bases. The origin of this receptor is a boy between 2 and 10 years old in good health and CMV-seronegative. Material for sequencing was PBMCs. Here the CDR3 reads CASSLFPSGTYEQYF. The CDR3 nucleotides are TGCGCCAGCAGCTTGTTCCCTAGCGGCACCTACGAGCAGTACTTC.